This passage covers 21 T cell receptor beta chains from one sample sequenced in a study of blood T cell repertoires in COVID-19. The protocol was immunoSEQ multiplex PCR, while the TCRdb copy is restricted to in-frame clones and leaves out a portion. The sample consists of about 190,000 clones, approximately 90% of them appearing once. The sequenced material came from peripheral blood. These receptor sequences come from a human donor in a cohort sampled during active COVID-19.

CDR3 protein: CASSPTGTPGANVLTF. CDR3 sequence (DNA): TGTGCCAGTAGTCCCACCGGGACTCCTGGGGCCAACGTCCTGACTTTC. This chain links TRBV19 with TRBJ2-6; TRBD2 is a possible D gene (6 bases). V was trimmed by 5 bases and J by 2 bases, leaving 13 bases between them. CDR1 LNHDA and CDR2 SQIVND come from the germline V gene (reference sequence). The CDR3 spans 16 residues.

The chain recombines TRBV9 with TRBJ1-4, with D perhaps TRBD1 (6 bases). In germline, CDR1 is SGDLS, CDR2 YYNGEE. This CDR3 comprises 15 residues. With 0 bases removed from V and 2 bases from J, the gap between germline ends came to 8 bases. The CDR3 region is CASSVGGQTNEKLFF. The DNA for the CDR3 is TGTGCCAGCAGCGTAGGAGGACAGACTAATGAAAAACTGTTTTTT.

J is TRBJ1-2 and V is TRBV29-1; the D is unclear. The CDR3 totals 13 residues. Germline CDR1 is SQVTM and CDR2 is ANQGSEA. Between the trimmed V and J ends, which lost 5 bases and 0 bases, there was a span of 10 bases. The CDR3 loop reads CSVKKETNYGYTF. CDR3 coding DNA: TGCAGCGTTAAGAAGGAGACTAACTATGGCTACACCTTC.

The chain carries TRBV27 and TRBJ1-4; no clear D gene. The ends were cut back, 5 bases at V and 0 bases at J, with 7 bases in the middle. The CDR3 consists of 14 residues. CDR1 is MNHEY, CDR2 SMNVEV, per germline (reference sequence). The CDR3, as DNA: TGTGCCAGCAGTGTTTATGCAACTAATGAAAAACTGTTTTTT. Translation: CASSVYATNEKLFF.

The rearrangement joins TRBV5-6 to TRBJ1-2; 7 bases agree with TRBD1. The V gene's germline CDR1 is SGHDT and CDR2 YYEEEE. V gave up 0 bases and J gave up 7 bases; unmatched junction bases: 6. The CDR3 runs 14 residues. The CDR3 sequence: CASSLDRGYAGYTF. The CDR3 nucleotides are TGTGCCAGCAGCTTGGACAGGGGATATGCTGGCTACACCTTC. Full variable domain (rest looked up from reference TRBV5-6 and TRBJ1-2): DAGVTQSPTHLIKTRGQQVTLRCSPKSGHDTVSWYQQALGQGPQFIFQYYEEEERQRGNFPDRFSGHQFPNYSSELNVNALLLGDSALYLCASSLDRGYAGYTFGSGTRLTVV.

V usage is TRBV5-1 and J usage is TRBJ2-1; TRBD1 aligns across 7 bases. V lost 1 base, J lost 9 bases, and 10 bases stayed unmatched. This CDR3 region has 15 residues. Germline V gives CDR1 SGHRS, CDR2 YFSETQ. This CDR3 is CASSLRGGGLGEQFF. In DNA, the CDR3 is TGCGCCAGCAGCTTGCGAGGGGGCGGATTGGGTGAGCAGTTCTTC. The whole variable domain, remainder taken from reference TRBV5-1 and TRBJ2-1, is KAGVTQTPRYLIKTRGQQVTLSCSPISGHRSVSWYQQTPGQGLQFLFEYFSETQRNKGNFPGRFSGRQFSNSRSEMNVSTLELGDSALYLCASSLRGGGLGEQFFGPGTRLTVL.

This clone was recorded once. This chain connects TRBV5-5 to TRBJ2-6; TRBD2 might be the D (6 bases). Germline V lookup: CDR1 SGHKS, CDR2 YYEKEE (reference sequence). The CDR3 is 13 amino acids. V lost 8 bases and J 6 bases, leaving 12 bases between the germline ends. CDR3 region: CASGGYEANVLTF. The CDR3 region has the DNA TGTGCCAGTGGGGGGTACGAGGCCAACGTCCTGACTTTC.

The rearrangement uses TRBV5-1 and TRBJ1-1; tentative D call: TRBD1 (5 bases). In germline, CDR1 is SGHRS, CDR2 YFSETQ. The CDR3 extends over 14 amino acids. Trimming shortened V by 3 bases and J by 3 bases, and 12 bases separated the two germline ends. CDR3 sequence reads: CASSSDAGYTEAFF. The CDR3 DNA reads TGCGCCAGCAGCTCGGACGCAGGGTACACTGAAGCTTTCTTT.

The chain carries TRBV7-2 and TRBJ2-2; D may be TRBD2 (6 bases). Trimming removed 7 bases at V and 6 bases at J, with 15 bases between. This CDR3 comprises 14 residues. Germline V gene data show CDR1 as SGHTA and CDR2 as FQGNSA. CDR3 DNA: TGTGCCAGCACCAAAGCGAGGGAGGCCGGGGAGCTGTTTTTT. Residues: CASTKAREAGELFF.

The chain has TRBV5-1 and TRBJ1-1; a weak D match, TRBD1 (6 bases). The V end was cut by 4 bases, the J end by 1 base, with 17 bases between. The CDR3 sequence is 16 residues long. The V gene's germline CDR1 is SGHRS and CDR2 YFSETQ. Here the CDR3 reads CASSGHRDGGNTEAFF. The CDR3 DNA is TGCGCCAGCAGCGGACACAGGGACGGCGGGAACACTGAAGCTTTCTTT.

The chain links TRBV20-1 to TRBJ2-5; the match to TRBD2 covers 7 bases. Trimming took 3 bases from V and 5 from J; bases not matched to a gene: 6. Germline loops: CDR1 DFQATT, CDR2 SNEGSKA (reference sequence). This CDR3 has 13 amino acids. The CDR3 sequence is CSASPQGGETQYF. The CDR3, as DNA: TGCAGTGCTAGTCCCCAGGGAGGGGAGACCCAGTACTTC.

The rearrangement links TRBV2 to TRBJ2-1; TRBD2 agrees at 10 bases. Germline V gene sequence: CDR1 SNHLY, CDR2 FYNNEI. Germline trimming cut 5 bases from V and 5 bases from J; bases unmatched to any gene: 9. The CDR3 is 16 amino acids. The CDR3: CASSWVPSGGNNEQFF. For the CDR3, the DNA is TGTGCCAGCAGTTGGGTCCCTAGCGGGGGTAACAATGAGCAGTTCTTC.

This chain connects TRBV4-3 to TRBJ1-2; possible D gene TRBD1, 6 bases. V lost 0 bases and J lost 2, with 13 bases in between. Germline V gives CDR1 LGHNA, CDR2 YSLEER. CDR3 length equals 16 residues. The CDR3 loop is CASSQDRVGGNYGYTF. As DNA, the CDR3 is TGCGCCAGCAGCCAAGATCGGGTTGGGGGCAACTATGGCTACACCTTC.

This chain connects TRBV25-1 to TRBJ2-5; 8 nucleotides line up with TRBD1. The trim removed 6 bases at V and 6 bases at J, leaving 15 bases unmatched. CDR1 is MGHDK, CDR2 SYGVNS, per germline. This CDR3 spans 16 amino acids. Written as DNA, the CDR3 is TGTGCCAGCAGCGGGTTCGGGACAGGATGGGCGAAGACCCAGTACTTC. Translating gives CASSGFGTGWAKTQYF.

The chain has TRBV6-2 or TRBV6-3 and TRBJ2-4; D gene uncertain. The CDR3 contains 12 residues. Germline V gene lookup returns CDR1 MNHEY and CDR2 SVGEGT. V gave up 4 bases and J gave up 9 bases, with 10 bases separating them. The CDR3 here is CASSSSGPIQYF. The CDR3 DNA reads as TGTGCCAGCAGTTCTTCTGGGCCCATTCAGTACTTC.

The sample holds one count of this clone. The chain uses TRBV5-1 and TRBJ2-7; tentative D call: TRBD2 (6 bases). The germline V gene encodes CDR1 SGHRS and CDR2 YFSETQ. V was trimmed by 5 bases and J by 7 bases, leaving 16 bases between them. The length of the CDR3 is 13 residues. CDR3 DNA sequence: TGCGCCAGCAGTCACAACCGGGGGTTTGAGCAGTACTTC. Translated, it gives CASSHNRGFEQYF.

In this sample, this clone turned up once. The J gene is TRBJ1-4, the V gene TRBV27, with 7 positions matching TRBD1. Germline V CDR1 and CDR2: MNHEY, SMNVEV (reference sequence). Unmatched junction bases numbered 15, after V lost 5 bases and J lost 0 bases. The CDR3 has 19 residues. The CDR3 DNA follows: TGTGCCAGCAGTCCCCACCAGACAGGGTTCGGTGCAACTAATGAAAAACTGTTTTTT. This codes for CASSPHQTGFGATNEKLFF.

This clone occurred once. The CDR3 spells CASSPRVGPEQYF. The DNA of the CDR3 is TGCGCCAGCAGCCCCCGGGTGGGTCCCGAGCAGTACTTC. J is TRBJ2-7 and V is TRBV4-3; D remains unclear. V lost 4 bases and J 6 bases, leaving 13 bases between the germline ends. The CDR3 is 13 residues long. In germline, CDR1 is LGHNA, CDR2 YSLEER.

CDR3 coding DNA: TGTGCCAGCAGCCCTCAGTCCCGGGACATTGCTGGAAACACCATATATTTT. Its protein is CASSPQSRDIAGNTIYF. The genes are TRBV7-9 and TRBJ1-3, with a possible D match to TRBD1 (6 bases). Per the germline V gene, CDR1 is SEHNR and CDR2 is FQNEAQ (reference sequence). Trimming cost V 5 bases and J 2 bases, with 19 bases left between them. CDR3 size: 17 residues.

V and J are TRBV5-4 and TRBJ1-1; 7 bases match TRBD1. Germline CDR1 SGHNT, CDR2 YYREEE (reference sequence). The CDR3 covers 15 residues. With V trimmed by 1 base and J by 0 bases, 3 bases remained unmatched. CDR3: CASSLSTGVNTEAFF. The CDR3 DNA sequence: TGTGCCAGCAGCTTGTCTACAGGGGTGAACACTGAAGCTTTCTTT.

The chain combines TRBV19 with TRBJ1-3; weak D call: TRBD1 (6 bases). CDR1 is LNHDA and CDR2 is SQIVND in the germline V gene (reference sequence). The CDR3 extends over 14 amino acids. Trimming removed 6 bases at V and 4 bases at J, with 13 bases between. The CDR3 spells CASRAQGSGNTIYF. The CDR3 nucleotides are TGTGCCAGTAGAGCACAGGGCTCAGGAAACACCATATATTTT.